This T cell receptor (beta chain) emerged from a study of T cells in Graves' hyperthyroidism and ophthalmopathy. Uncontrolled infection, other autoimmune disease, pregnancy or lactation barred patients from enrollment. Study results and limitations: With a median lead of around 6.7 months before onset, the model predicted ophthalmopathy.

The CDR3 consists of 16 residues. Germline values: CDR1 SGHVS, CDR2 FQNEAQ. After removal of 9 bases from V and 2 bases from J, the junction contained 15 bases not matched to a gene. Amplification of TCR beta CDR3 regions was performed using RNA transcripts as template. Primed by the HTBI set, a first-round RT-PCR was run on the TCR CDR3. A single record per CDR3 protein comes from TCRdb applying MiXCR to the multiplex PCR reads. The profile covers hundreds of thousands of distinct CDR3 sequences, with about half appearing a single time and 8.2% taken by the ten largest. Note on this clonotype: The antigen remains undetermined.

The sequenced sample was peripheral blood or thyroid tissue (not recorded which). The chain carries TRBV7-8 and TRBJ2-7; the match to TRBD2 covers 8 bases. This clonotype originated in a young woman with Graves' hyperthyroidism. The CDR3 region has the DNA TGTGCCAGTAGCCAAGTGAAGACGGGAGGGGCCTACGAGCAGTACTTC. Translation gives CASSQVKTGGAYEQYF.